One T cell receptor beta chain is described in this entry. The CDR3 runs to 13 residues. V trimming: 1 base; J trimming: 11 bases; junction bases outside the gene matches: 6. Germline V gives CDR1 SGHVS, CDR2 FQNEAQ. PCR primers comprised 60 Vbeta and 13 Jbeta primers. Sequencing was performed with immunoSEQ multiplex PCR; in TCRdb, only in-frame clones are kept and a portion is missing. The sample shows under 200,000 clones, 80% to 85% of them seen only once. These data originate in a study of cytomegalovirus exposure and HLA in healthy donors. Specimen: PBMCs. This TCR came from a woman aged 18-29 years in good health and CMV-seronegative. The chain carries TRBV7-8 and TRBJ1-2; 8 bases match TRBD1. CDR3 amino acids: CASSLGQGAEYTF. The DNA of the CDR3 is TGTGCCAGCAGCTTAGGTCAGGGGGCAGAATACACCTTC.